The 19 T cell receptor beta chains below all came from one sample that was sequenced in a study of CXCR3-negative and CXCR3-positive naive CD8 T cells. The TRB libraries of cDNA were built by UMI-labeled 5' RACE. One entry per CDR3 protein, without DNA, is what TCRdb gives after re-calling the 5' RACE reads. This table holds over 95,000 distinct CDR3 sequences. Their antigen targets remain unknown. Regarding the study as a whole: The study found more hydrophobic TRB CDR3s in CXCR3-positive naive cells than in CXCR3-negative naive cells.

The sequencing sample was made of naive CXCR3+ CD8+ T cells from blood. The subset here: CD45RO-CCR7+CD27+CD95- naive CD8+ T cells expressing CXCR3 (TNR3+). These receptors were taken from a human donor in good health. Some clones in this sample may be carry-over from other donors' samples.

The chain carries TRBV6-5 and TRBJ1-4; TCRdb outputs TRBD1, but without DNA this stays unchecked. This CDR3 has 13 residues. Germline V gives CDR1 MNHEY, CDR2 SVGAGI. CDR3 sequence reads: CASSYGQNEKLFF.

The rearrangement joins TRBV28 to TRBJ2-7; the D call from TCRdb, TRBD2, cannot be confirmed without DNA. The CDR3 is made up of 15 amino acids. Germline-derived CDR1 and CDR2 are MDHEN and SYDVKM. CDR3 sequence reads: CASSFAGGPSYEQYF. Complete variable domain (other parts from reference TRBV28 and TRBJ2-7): DVKVTQSSRYLVKRTGEKVFLECVQDMDHENMFWYRQDPGLGLRLIYFSYDVKMKEKGDIPEGYSVSREKKERFSLILESASTNQTSMYLCASSFAGGPSYEQYFGPGTRLTVT.

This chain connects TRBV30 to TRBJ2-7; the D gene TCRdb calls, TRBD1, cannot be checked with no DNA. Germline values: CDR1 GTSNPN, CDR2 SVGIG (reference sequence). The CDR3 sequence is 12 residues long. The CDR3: CAWSGMGTEQYF.

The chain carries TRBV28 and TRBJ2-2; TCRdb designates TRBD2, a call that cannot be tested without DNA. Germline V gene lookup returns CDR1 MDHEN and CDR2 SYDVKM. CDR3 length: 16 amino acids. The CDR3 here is CASSLLAGGLSGELFF.

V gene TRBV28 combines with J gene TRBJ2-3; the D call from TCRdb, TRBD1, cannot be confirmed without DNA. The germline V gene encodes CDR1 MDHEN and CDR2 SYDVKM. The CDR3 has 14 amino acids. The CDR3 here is CASSFQGAVDTQYF.

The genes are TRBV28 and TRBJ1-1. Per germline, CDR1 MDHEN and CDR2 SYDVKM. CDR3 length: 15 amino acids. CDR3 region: CASSQPAGGNTEAFF.

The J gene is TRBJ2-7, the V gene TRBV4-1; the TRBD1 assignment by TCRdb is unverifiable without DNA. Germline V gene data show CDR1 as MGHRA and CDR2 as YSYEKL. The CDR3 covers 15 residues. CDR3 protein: CASSQQDSRYYEQYF.

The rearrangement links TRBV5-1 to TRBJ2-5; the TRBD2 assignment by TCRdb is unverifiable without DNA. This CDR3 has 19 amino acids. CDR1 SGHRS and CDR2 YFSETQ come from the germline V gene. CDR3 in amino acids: CASSLKVVLAGGPGETQYF.

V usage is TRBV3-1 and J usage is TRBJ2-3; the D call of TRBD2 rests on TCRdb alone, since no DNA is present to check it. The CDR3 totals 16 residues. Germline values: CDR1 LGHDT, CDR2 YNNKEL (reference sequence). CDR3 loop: CASSQGSGGGIDTQYF.

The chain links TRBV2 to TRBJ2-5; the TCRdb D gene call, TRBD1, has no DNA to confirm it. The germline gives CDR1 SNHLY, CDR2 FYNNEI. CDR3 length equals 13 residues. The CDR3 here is CASSSTGQETQYF.

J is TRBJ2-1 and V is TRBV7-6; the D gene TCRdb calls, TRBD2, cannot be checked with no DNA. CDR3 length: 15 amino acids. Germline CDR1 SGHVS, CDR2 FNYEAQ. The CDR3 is CASSLLVGRDNEQFF. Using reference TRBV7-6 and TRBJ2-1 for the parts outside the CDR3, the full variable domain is GAGVSQSPRYKVTKRGQDVALRCDPISGHVSLYWYRQALGQGPEFLTYFNYEAQQDKSGLPNDRFSAERPEGSISTLTIQRTEQRDSAMYRCASSLLVGRDNEQFFGPGTRLTVL.

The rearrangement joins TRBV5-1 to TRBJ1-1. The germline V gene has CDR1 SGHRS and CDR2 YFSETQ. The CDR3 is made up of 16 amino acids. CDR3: CASSLEPAVMNTEAFF.

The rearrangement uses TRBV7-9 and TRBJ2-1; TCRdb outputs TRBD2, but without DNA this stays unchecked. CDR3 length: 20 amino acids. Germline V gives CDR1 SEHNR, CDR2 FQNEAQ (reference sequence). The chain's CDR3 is CASSLDSVLAGGKSYNEQFF.

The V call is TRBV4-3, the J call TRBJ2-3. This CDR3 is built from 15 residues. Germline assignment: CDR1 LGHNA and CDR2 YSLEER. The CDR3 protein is CASSQDTVSTDTQYF.

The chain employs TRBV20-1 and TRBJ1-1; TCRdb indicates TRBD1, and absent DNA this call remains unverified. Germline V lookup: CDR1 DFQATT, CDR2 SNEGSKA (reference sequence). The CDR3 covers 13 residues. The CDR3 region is CSAAQGVGTEAFF.

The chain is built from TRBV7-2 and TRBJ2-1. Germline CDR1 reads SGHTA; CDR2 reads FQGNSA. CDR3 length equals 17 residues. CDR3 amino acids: CASSLGTVFQYYNEQFF.

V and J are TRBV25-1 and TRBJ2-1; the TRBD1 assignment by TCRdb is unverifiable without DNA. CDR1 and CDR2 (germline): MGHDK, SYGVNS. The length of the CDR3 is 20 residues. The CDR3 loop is CASSEFGAGASITSYNEQFF.

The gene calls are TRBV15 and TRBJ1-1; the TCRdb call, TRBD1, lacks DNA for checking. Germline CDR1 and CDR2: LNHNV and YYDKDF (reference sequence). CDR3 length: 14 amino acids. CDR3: CATSREPGATEAFF.

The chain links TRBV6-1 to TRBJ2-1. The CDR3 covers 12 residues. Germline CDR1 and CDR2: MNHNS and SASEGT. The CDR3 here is CASSDNRQEQFF.